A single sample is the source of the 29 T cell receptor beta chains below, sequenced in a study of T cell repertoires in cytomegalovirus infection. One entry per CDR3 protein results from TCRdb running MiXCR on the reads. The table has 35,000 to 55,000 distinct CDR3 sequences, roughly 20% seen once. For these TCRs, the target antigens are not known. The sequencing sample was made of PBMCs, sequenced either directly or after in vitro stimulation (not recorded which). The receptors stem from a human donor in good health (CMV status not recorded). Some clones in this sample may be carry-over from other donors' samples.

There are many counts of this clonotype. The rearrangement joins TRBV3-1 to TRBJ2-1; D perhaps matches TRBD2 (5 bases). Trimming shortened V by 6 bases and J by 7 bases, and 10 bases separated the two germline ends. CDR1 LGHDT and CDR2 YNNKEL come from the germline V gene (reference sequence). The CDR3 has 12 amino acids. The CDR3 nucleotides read TGTGCCAGCAGGGCGACGGGGAATGAGCAGTTCTTC. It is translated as CASRATGNEQFF.

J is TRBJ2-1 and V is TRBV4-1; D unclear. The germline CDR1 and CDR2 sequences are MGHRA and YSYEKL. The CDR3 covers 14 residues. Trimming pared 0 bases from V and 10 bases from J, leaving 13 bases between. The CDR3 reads CASSQDMQIGEQFF. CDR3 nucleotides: TGCGCCAGCAGCCAAGATATGCAGATCGGGGAGCAGTTCTTC.

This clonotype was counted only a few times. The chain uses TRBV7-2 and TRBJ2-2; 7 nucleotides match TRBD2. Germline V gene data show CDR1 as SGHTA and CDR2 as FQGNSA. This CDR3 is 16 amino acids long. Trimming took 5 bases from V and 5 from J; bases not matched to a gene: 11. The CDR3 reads CASSGLGGSLTGELFF. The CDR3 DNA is TGTGCCAGCAGCGGCCTGGGAGGGAGCTTGACCGGGGAGCTGTTTTTT.

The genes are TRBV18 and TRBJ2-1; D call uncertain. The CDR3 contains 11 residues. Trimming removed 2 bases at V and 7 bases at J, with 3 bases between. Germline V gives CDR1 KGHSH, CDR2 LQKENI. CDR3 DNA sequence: TGTGCCAGCTCACCAGGGAATGAGCAGTTCTTC. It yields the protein CASSPGNEQFF.

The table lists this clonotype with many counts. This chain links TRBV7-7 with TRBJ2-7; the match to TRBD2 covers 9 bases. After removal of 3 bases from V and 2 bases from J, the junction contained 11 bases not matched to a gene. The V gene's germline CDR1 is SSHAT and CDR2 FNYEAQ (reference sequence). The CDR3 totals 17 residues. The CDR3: CASSFGTSGRTTYEQYF. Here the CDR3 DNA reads TGTGCCAGCAGCTTTGGAACTAGCGGGCGTACTACCTACGAGCAGTACTTC.

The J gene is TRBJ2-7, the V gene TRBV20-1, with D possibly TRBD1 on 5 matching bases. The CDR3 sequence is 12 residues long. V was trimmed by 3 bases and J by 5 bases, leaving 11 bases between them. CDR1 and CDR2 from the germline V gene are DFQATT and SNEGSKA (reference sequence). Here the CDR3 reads CSASVRADEQYF. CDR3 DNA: TGCAGTGCTAGTGTCAGGGCGGACGAGCAGTACTTC.

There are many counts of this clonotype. CDR3: CASSRGGGGGSYNEQFF. DNA for the CDR3: TGCGCCAGCAGCCGGGGGGGCGGGGGGGGATCCTACAATGAGCAGTTCTTC. The genes are TRBV4-1 and TRBJ2-1; 9 bases are shared with TRBD2. Germline CDR1 reads MGHRA; CDR2 reads YSYEKL. The CDR3 has 17 amino acids. V trimming: 4 bases; J trimming: 1 base; junction bases outside the gene matches: 8.

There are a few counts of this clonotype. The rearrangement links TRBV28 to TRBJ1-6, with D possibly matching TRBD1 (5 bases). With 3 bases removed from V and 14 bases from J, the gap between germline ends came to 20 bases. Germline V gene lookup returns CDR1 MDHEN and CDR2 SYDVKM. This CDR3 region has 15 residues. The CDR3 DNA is TGTGCCAGCAGTTTCCCCTCTTTTGGGGGGAAGGCCCTCCACTTT. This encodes CASSFPSFGGKALHF.

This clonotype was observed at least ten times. CDR3 sequence reads: CASSKGTTSYQETQYF. Written as DNA, the CDR3 is TGTGCCAGCAGCAAAGGGACAACCTCGTACCAAGAGACCCAGTACTTC. This chain uses TRBV7-2 with TRBJ2-5; possible D gene TRBD1, 6 bases. The length of the CDR3 is 16 residues. Trimming pared 5 bases from V and 0 bases from J, leaving 16 bases between. Germline lookup yields CDR1 SGHTA and CDR2 FQGNSA.

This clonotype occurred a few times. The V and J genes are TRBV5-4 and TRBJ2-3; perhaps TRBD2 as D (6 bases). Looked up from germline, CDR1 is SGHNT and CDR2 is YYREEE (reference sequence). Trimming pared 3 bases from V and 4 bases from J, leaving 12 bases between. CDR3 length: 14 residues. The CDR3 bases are TGTGCCAGCAGCTCGGGCGGGGATCCAGATACGCAGTATTTT. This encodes CASSSGGDPDTQYF.

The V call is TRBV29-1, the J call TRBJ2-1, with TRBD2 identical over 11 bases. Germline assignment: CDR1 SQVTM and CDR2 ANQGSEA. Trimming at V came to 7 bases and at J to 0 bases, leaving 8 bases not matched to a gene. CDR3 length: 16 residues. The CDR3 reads CSALLGTSGSYNEQFF. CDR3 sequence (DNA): TGCAGCGCACTCCTCGGGACTAGCGGCTCCTACAATGAGCAGTTCTTC.

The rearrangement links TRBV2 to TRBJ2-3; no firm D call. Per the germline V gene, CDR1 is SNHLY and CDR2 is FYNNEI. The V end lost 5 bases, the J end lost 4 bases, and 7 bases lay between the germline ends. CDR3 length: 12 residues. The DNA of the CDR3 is TGTGCCAGCAGTTCCCAGGCAGATACGCAGTATTTT. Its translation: CASSSQADTQYF.

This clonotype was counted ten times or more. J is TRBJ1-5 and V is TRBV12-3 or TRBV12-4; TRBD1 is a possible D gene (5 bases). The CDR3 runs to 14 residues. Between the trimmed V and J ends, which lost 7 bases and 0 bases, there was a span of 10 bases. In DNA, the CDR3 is TGTGCCAGCACCTCACAGGCTAGCAATCAGCCCCAGCATTTT. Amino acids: CASTSQASNQPQHF.

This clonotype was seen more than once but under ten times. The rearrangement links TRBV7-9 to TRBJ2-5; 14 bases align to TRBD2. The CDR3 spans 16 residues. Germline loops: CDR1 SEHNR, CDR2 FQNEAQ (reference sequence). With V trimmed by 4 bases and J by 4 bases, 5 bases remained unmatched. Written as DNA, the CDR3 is TGTGCCAGCAGCTGGACTAGCGGGAGGTCTCTAGAGACCCAGTACTTC. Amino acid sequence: CASSWTSGRSLETQYF.

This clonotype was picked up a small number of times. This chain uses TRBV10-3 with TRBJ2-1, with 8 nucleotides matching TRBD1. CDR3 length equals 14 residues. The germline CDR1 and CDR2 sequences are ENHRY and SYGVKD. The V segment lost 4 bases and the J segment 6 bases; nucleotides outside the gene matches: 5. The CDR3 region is CAISAQGAGNEQFF. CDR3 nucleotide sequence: TGTGCCATCAGTGCGCAGGGGGCGGGCAATGAGCAGTTCTTC.

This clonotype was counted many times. The CDR3 sequence: CASSQDQNRVEYF. For the CDR3, the DNA is TGCGCCAGCAGCCAAGATCAAAACAGGGTGGAGTACTTC. The rearrangement uses TRBV4-1 and TRBJ2-7; D might be TRBD1 (6 bases). The V end lost 0 bases, the J end lost 11 bases, and 14 bases lay between the germline ends. The CDR3 has 13 amino acids. Germline lookup yields CDR1 MGHRA and CDR2 YSYEKL.

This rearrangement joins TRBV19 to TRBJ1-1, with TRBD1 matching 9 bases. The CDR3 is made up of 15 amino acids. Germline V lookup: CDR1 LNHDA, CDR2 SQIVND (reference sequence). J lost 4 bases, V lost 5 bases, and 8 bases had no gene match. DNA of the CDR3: TGTGCCAGTAGTTCCCTGGGACAGGGCGCCACTGAAGCTTTCTTT. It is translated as CASSSLGQGATEAFF. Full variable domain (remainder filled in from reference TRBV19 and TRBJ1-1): DGGITQSPKYLFRKEGQNVTLSCEQNLNHDAMYWYRQDPGQGLRLIYYSQIVNDFQKGDIAEGYSVSREKKESFPLTVTSAQKNPTAFYLCASSSLGQGATEAFFGQGTRLTVV.

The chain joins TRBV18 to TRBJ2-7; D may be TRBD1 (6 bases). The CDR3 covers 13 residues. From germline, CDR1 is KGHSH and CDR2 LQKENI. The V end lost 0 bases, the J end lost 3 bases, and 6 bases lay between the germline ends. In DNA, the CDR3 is TGTGCCAGCTCACCACCGACAGGCTACGAGCAGTACTTC. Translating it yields CASSPPTGYEQYF.

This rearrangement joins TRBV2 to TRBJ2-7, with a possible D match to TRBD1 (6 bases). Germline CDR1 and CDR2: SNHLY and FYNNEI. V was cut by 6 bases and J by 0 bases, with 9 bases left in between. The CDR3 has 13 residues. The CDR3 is CASSWDTSYEQYF. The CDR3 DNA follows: TGTGCCAGCAGCTGGGACACCTCCTACGAGCAGTACTTC.

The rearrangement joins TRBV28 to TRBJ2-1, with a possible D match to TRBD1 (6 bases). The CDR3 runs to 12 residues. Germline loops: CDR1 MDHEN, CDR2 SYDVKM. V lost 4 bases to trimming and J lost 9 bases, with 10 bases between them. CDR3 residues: CASSSQGFEQFF. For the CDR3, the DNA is TGTGCCAGCAGTTCACAGGGTTTTGAGCAGTTCTTC.

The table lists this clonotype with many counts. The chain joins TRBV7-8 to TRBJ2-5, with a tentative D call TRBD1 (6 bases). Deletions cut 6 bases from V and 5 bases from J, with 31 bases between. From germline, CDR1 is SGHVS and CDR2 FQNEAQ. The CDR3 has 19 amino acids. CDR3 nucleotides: TGTGCCAGCAGGTTATTTCCCCCGAGCCTGGGGGCAGGGTCGGAGACCCAGTACTTC. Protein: CASRLFPPSLGAGSETQYF.

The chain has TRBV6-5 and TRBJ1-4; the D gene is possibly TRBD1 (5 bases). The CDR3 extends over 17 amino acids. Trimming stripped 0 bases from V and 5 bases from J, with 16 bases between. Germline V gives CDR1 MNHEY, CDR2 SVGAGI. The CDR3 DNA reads TGTGCCAGCAGTTACTCGGGACTGCCTGGGGAAAATGAAAAACTGTTTTTT. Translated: CASSYSGLPGENEKLFF.

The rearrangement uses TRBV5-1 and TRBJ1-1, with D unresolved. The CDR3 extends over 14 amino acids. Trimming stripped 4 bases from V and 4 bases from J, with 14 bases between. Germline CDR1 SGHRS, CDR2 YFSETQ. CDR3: CASSVQGISTEAFF. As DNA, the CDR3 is TGCGCCAGCAGCGTACAAGGGATTTCCACTGAAGCTTTCTTT.

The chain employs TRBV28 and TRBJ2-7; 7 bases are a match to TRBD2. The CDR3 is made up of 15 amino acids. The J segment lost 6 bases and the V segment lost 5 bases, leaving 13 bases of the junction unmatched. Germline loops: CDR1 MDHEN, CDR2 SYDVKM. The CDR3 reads CASSTAGDPRREQYF. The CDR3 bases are TGTGCCAGCAGTACGGCGGGGGACCCCCGTCGCGAGCAGTACTTC.

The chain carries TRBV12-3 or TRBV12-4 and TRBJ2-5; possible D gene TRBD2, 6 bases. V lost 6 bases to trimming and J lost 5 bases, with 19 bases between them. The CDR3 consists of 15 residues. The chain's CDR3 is CASSFAGTPKETQYF. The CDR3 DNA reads TGTGCCAGCAGCTTCGCCGGGACTCCGAAGGAGACCCAGTACTTC.

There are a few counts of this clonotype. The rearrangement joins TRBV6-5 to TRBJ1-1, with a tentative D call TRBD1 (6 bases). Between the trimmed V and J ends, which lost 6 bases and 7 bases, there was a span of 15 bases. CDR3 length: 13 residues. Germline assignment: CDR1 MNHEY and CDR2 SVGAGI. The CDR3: CASRYDGGGEAFF. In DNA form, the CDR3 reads TGTGCCAGCAGATATGATGGAGGGGGTGAAGCTTTCTTT.

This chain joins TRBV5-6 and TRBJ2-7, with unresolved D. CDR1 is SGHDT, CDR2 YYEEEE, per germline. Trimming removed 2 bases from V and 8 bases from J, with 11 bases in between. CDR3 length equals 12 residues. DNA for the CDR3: TGTGCCAGCAGCTTAGGGCCGGAAAAGCAGTACTTC. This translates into CASSLGPEKQYF.

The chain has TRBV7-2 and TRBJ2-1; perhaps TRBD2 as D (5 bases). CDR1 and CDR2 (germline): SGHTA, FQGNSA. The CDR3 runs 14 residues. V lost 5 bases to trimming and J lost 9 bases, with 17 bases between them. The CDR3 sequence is CASSQGLLSGEQFF. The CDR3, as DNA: TGTGCCAGCAGCCAAGGACTCCTTTCGGGTGAGCAGTTCTTC.

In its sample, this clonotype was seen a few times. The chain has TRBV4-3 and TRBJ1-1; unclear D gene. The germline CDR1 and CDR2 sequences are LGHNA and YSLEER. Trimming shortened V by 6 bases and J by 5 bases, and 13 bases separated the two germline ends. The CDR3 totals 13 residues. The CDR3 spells CASRYTELTEAFF. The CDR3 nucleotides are TGCGCCAGCAGGTATACAGAATTAACTGAAGCTTTCTTT.